The sample holds one count of the clone carrying this T cell receptor beta chain. This entry comes from a study of blood T cell repertoires in COVID-19. On the study more broadly: Samples taken during acute and convalescent COVID-19 were collected in the United States, Italy and Spain. T cells, B-cell-depleted T cells, or PBMCs provided the cDNA or gDNA that served as material.

As processed by the authors: Using reference gene primer amplification, nucleated cell counts were estimated. Assay used: immunoSEQ multiplex PCR; TCRdb lists only in-frame clones, some missing. The V and J calls and clone size are taken from that table; D and trimming were inferred from the DNA. The sample shows around 40,000 clones, 75% to 90% of them seen only once. V lost 5 bases and J lost 1, with 9 bases in between. From germline, CDR1 is KGHSH and CDR2 LQKENI. The CDR3 length is 14 residues. The chain is built from TRBV18 and TRBJ1-5; a possible D gene is TRBD1 (5 bases). The sample was peripheral blood. The clonotype was recovered from a man between 45 and 60 years old with active COVID-19. In nucleotides, the CDR3 is TGTGCCAGCTCAGCGGGGGAAAGCAATCAGCCCCAGCATTTT. This sequence encodes CASSAGESNQPQHF.